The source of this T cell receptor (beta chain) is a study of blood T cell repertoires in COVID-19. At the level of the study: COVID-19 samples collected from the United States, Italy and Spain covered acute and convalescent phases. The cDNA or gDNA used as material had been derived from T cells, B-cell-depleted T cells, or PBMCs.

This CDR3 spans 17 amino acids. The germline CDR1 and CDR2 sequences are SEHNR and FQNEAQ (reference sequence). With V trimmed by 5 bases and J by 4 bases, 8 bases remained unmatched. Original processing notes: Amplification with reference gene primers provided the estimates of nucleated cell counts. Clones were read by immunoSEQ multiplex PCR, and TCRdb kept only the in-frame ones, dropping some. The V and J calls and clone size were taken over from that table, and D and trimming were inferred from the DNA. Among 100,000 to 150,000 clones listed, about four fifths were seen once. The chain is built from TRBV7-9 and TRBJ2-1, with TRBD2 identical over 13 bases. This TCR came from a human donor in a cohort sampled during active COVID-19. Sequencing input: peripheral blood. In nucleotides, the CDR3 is TGTGCCAGCAGCCTCGGACTAGCGGGGGCGGTGTACAATGAGCAGTTCTTC. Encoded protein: CASSLGLAGAVYNEQFF.